This T cell receptor (beta chain) comes out of a study of T cell repertoires in cytomegalovirus infection. Across the whole study: Public TCR beta signature analysis indicated the presence of both CMV infection and matching HLA type.

Turning to this clonotype: No antigen is known for it.

V was pared by 8 bases and J by 7 bases, with 14 bases between. Germline V gene lookup returns CDR1 MNHNS and CDR2 SASEGT. The CDR3 length is 13 residues. TCRdb passed the reads through MiXCR, listing each CDR3 protein once. This sample has more than 350,000 distinct CDR3 sequences; roughly a third occur once, and the top ten carry approximately 15%. Points from the study as a whole: There were HLA-C-restricted CMV-specific TCR beta clonotypes dominating the ex vivo response. Pooled public TCR beta family frequency picked out CMV carriers with the relevant HLA.

The sequenced sample was PBMCs. This receptor was taken from a human donor in good health (CMV status not recorded). Some clones in this sample may be carry-over from other donors' samples. The chain links TRBV6-1 to TRBJ1-4; D uncertain. CDR3 nucleotide sequence: TGTGCCAGCCGTTGGGCCCAAGGTGAAAAACTGTTTTTT. Translated: CASRWAQGEKLFF.